A single sample gave rise to the 9 T cell receptor beta chains below, sequenced in a study of CD8+ T cells in alopecia areata. Treatment described: oral pan-JAK inhibitor, 5-10 mg twice daily. RNA extraction and reverse transcription yielded cDNA as sequencing template. Data came from immunoSEQ multiplex PCR; TCRdb stores just in-frame clones and leaves some out. The sample includes tens of thousands of clones, 65% of them seen just once. This specimen was CD8+ T cells sorted from blood, taken at week 4, from a patient treated with tofacitinib. These TCRs come from a human donor with alopecia areata.

The V call is TRBV29-1, the J call TRBJ1-1, with D unresolved. The V and J ends lost 5 bases and 1 base respectively, with 8 bases between them. CDR1 and CDR2 from the germline V gene are SQVTM and ANQGSEA. The CDR3 spans 12 residues. The chain's CDR3 is CSVPSQNTEAFF. In nucleotides, the CDR3 is TGCAGCGTTCCTTCCCAGAACACTGAAGCTTTCTTT.

The chain recombines TRBV25-1 with TRBJ2-3; D uncertain. CDR3 length: 11 residues. Germline V gene sequence: CDR1 MGHDK, CDR2 SYGVNS. Between the trimmed V and J ends, which lost 5 bases and 6 bases, there was a span of 6 bases. In DNA, the CDR3 is TGTGCCAGCAGTTTCTCGGATACGCAGTATTTT. It translates to CASSFSDTQYF.

This chain joins TRBV18 and TRBJ2-7; D gene uncertain. The CDR3 is 15 residues long. Germline lookup yields CDR1 KGHSH and CDR2 LQKENI. The germline V and J ends were trimmed by 3 bases and 0 bases, with 12 bases remaining between them. CDR3 nucleotides: TGTGCCAGCTCACCGGAAGGGTCAGCCTCCTACGAGCAGTACTTC. Its translation is CASSPEGSASYEQYF.

As concerns this clone: The sample has other DNA sequences that encode this CDR3 too. This sequence joins TRBV29-1 and TRBJ2-1; perhaps TRBD2 as D (5 bases). The V end was cut by 7 bases, the J end by 5 bases, with 15 bases between. This CDR3 contains 13 residues. Germline values: CDR1 SQVTM, CDR2 ANQGSEA. This chain's CDR3 is CSARLVGNNEQFF. CDR3 DNA sequence: TGCAGCGCCCGCCTTGTCGGGAACAATGAGCAGTTCTTC.

The chain joins TRBV27 to TRBJ2-7; no firm D call. Per germline, CDR1 MNHEY and CDR2 SMNVEV (reference sequence). Trimming took off 5 bases at V and 7 bases at J, with 9 bases between the two ends. The CDR3 has 11 amino acids. This chain's CDR3 is CASSVHGEQYF. The CDR3 nucleotides read TGTGCCAGCAGTGTACACGGGGAGCAGTACTTC.

CDR3 loop: CSVDSGTAEAFF. In DNA, the CDR3 is TGCAGCGTGGATTCCGGGACAGCCGAAGCTTTCTTT. The rearrangement joins TRBV29-1 to TRBJ1-1; TRBD1 agrees at 7 bases. Germline V gives CDR1 SQVTM, CDR2 ANQGSEA. The V segment lost 6 bases and the J segment 8 bases; nucleotides outside the gene matches: 9. CDR3 size: 12 residues.

This chain uses TRBV30 with TRBJ2-3, with D perhaps TRBD2 (5 bases). CDR1 is GTSNPN and CDR2 is SVGIG in the germline V gene (reference sequence). This CDR3 is built from 15 residues. V lost 0 bases and J 1 base, leaving 11 bases between the germline ends. The CDR3 DNA is TGTGCCTGGAGTGTGGAGGCCATTGGCACAGATACGCAGTATTTT. It codes for CAWSVEAIGTDTQYF.

The chain employs TRBV5-1 and TRBJ1-1, with a possible D match to TRBD1 (5 bases). Looked up from germline, CDR1 is SGHRS and CDR2 is YFSETQ. The CDR3 has 14 residues. Trimming cost V 3 bases and J 7 bases, with 16 bases left between them. The chain's CDR3 is CASSSATGTFEAFF. The DNA for the CDR3 is TGCGCCAGCAGCTCAGCTACCGGGACCTTTGAAGCTTTCTTT.

The chain combines TRBV7-2 with TRBJ1-1; D unresolved. This CDR3 is built from 14 residues. With 1 base removed from V and 7 bases from J, the gap between germline ends came to 13 bases. Germline CDR1 is SGHTA and CDR2 is FQGNSA. The CDR3 DNA follows: TGTGCCAGCAGCTTAGGGCATTTGGAGGGTGAAGCTTTCTTT. Its translation is CASSLGHLEGEAFF. Filled out from reference TRBV7-2 and TRBJ1-1, the complete variable domain reads GAGVSQSPSNKVTEKGKDVELRCDPISGHTALYWYRQSLGQGLEFLIYFQGNSAPDKSGLPSDRFSAERTGGSVSTLTIQRTQQEDSAVYLCASSLGHLEGEAFFGQGTRLTVV.